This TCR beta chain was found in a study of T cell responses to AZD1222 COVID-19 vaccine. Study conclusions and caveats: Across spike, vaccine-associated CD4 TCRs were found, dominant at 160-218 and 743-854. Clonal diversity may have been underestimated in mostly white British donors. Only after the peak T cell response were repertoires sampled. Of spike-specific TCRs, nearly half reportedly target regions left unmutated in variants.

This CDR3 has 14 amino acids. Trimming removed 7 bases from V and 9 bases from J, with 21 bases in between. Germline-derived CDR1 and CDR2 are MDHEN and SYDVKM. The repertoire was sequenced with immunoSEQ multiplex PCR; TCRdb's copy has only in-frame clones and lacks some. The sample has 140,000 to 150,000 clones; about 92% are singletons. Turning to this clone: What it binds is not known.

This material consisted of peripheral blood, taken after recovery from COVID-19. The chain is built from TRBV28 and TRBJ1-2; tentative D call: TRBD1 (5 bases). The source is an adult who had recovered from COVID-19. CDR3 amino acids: CASNLGIGDVRYTF. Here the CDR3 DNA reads TGTGCCAGCAACCTGGGGATAGGGGATGTACGCTACACCTTC.